The rows below give T cell receptor beta chains drawn from one sample of a study of T cell repertoires in cytomegalovirus infection. Their target antigens are unknown. TCRdb fed the reads into MiXCR, producing one record per CDR3 protein. Here the sample spans about 770,000 distinct CDR3 sequences, 25% to 35% being singletons. Sequenced material: cultured CD8+ T cells from PBMCs, taken from culture after CMV antigen stimulation. The receptors stem from a human donor in good health (CMV status not recorded). Some clones in this sample may be carry-over from other donors' samples. Both conserved end residues are part of each CDR3. A D gene is named only where the DNA matches it firmly. Size is stated for part of the rows, as once, few or many counts, or as a class when the clone is expanded.

J,size,V,D,CDR3,DNA
TRBJ2-1,many,TRBV7-2,TRBD2,CASSFAGGVNEQFF,TGTGCCAGCAGCTTCGCGGGGGGGGTTAATGAGCAGTTCTTC
TRBJ1-3,many,TRBV7-6,-,CASSDRRPGNTIYF,TGTGCCAGCAGCGATCGACGGCCGGGCAACACCATATATTTT
TRBJ1-1,-,TRBV5-6,TRBD1,CASSPDSGGPNTEAFF,TGTGCCAGCAGCCCCGATTCAGGGGGGCCGAACACTGAAGCTTTCTTT
TRBJ2-7,once,TRBV5-4,TRBD1,CASSGGTGPKDEQYF,TGTGCCAGCAGCGGGGGGACAGGGCCGAAGGACGAGCAGTACTTC
TRBJ1-1,many,TRBV7-8,-,CASSGGAQEAFF,TGTGCCAGCAGCGGGGGAGCGCAGGAAGCTTTCTTT
TRBJ2-3,-,TRBV27,-,CASSWAGGYTDTQYF,TGTGCCAGCAGTTGGGCAGGAGGCTACACAGATACGCAGTATTTT
TRBJ1-4,-,TRBV12-3/TRBV12-4,-,CASSLDGRLFF,TGTGCCAGCAGCCTAGACGGGCGGCTGTTTTTT
TRBJ2-5,few,TRBV11-2,TRBD2,CASSLPPSGPKETQYF,TGTGCCAGCAGCTTACCTCCTAGCGGGCCTAAAGAGACCCAGTACTTC
TRBJ2-3,-,TRBV11-2,-,CASSLNTPPEGGQPLTTDTQYF,TGTGCCAGCAGCTTGAATACACCGCCGGAGGGTGGACAGCCTCTAACCACAGATACGCAGTATTTT
TRBJ2-5,few,TRBV12-3/TRBV12-4,-,CASRFSRDVQETQYF,TGTGCCAGCAGGTTCTCCAGGGACGTCCAAGAGACCCAGTACTTC
TRBJ1-1,few,TRBV7-9,TRBD1,CASSLVTGANTEAFF,TGTGCCAGCAGCTTAGTGACAGGGGCGAACACTGAAGCTTTCTTT
TRBJ2-3,-,TRBV19,-,CASTKEWTSTDTQYF,TGTGCCAGCACAAAGGAGTGGACTAGCACAGATACGCAGTATTTT
TRBJ2-1,-,TRBV7-3,-,CASSTRTGNEQFF,TGTGCCAGCAGCACCAGGACCGGCAATGAGCAGTTCTTC
TRBJ1-3,-,TRBV27,-,CASMSGGGNTIYF,TGTGCCAGCATGTCGGGCGGTGGAAACACCATATATTTT
TRBJ1-5,-,TRBV7-6,-,CASSLARRQTNQPQHF,TGTGCCAGCAGCTTAGCCAGACGTCAGACCAATCAGCCCCAGCATTTT
TRBJ1-6,-,TRBV27,-,CASSLSSTGSYNSPLHF,TGTGCCAGCAGTTTATCGAGTACCGGGTCCTACAATTCACCCCTCCACTTT
TRBJ1-1,few,TRBV6-4,-,CASSDSTGTSTEAFF,TGTGCCAGCAGTGACAGCACGGGGACGAGCACTGAAGCTTTCTTT
TRBJ2-1,few,TRBV7-6,-,CASSLGSSTGNEQFF,TGTGCCAGCAGCTTAGGCAGTAGCACAGGGAATGAGCAGTTCTTC
TRBJ1-2,many,TRBV12-3/TRBV12-4,-,CASSLYVSLKEGLYGYTF,TGTGCCAGCAGTTTATACGTTTCCCTGAAGGAAGGTCTCTATGGCTACACCTTC
TRBJ1-5,-,TRBV4-3,-,CATADRYQGNQPQHF,TGCGCCACCGCAGATCGGTACCAGGGGAATCAGCCCCAGCATTTT
TRBJ2-7,few,TRBV6-1,TRBD2,CASRLYGTSSYEQYF,TGTGCCAGCAGACTTTACGGGACTAGCTCCTACGAGCAGTACTTC
TRBJ1-5,few,TRBV27,-,CASSLAGTQPQHF,TGTGCCAGCAGTTTGGCGGGGACTCAGCCCCAGCATTTT
TRBJ1-1,many,TRBV4-3,-,CASSFHDTGGAFF,TGCGCCAGCAGTTTTCATGACACTGGGGGAGCTTTCTTT
TRBJ1-1,many,TRBV7-6,-,CASSRGRAGYTEAFF,TGTGCCAGCAGCCGCGGGAGGGCAGGGTACACTGAAGCTTTCTTT
TRBJ2-5,few,TRBV7-6,-,CASSLAGDFQETQYF,TGTGCCAGCAGCTTAGCTGGGGACTTTCAAGAGACCCAGTACTTC
TRBJ1-5,-,TRBV5-8,-,CASSLFTSEGTALNQPQHF,TGTGCCAGCAGCTTGTTCACGTCAGAAGGAACGGCTCTCAATCAGCCCCAGCATTTT
TRBJ2-3,few,TRBV4-2,-,CASSQDETARGDTQYF,TGTGCCAGCAGCCAAGATGAGACAGCGCGTGGGGATACGCAGTATTTT
TRBJ1-5,few,TRBV27,-,CASSPYAVPSGVLGYSNQPQHF,TGTGCCAGCAGCCCTTATGCGGTCCCGTCAGGGGTCTTGGGCTATAGCAATCAGCCCCAGCATTTT
TRBJ1-2,-,TRBV15,-,CATSRDLGAPGHGYTF,TGTGCCACCAGCAGAGATTTAGGGGCGCCGGGTCATGGCTACACCTTC
TRBJ2-2,many,TRBV7-2,-,CASSPQFGTPTGELFF,TGTGCCAGCAGCCCCCAGTTCGGGACACCCACCGGGGAGCTGTTTTTT
TRBJ2-7,-,TRBV2,-,CASSEISYEQYF,TGTGCCAGCAGTGAAATCTCCTACGAGCAGTACTTC
TRBJ2-6,few,TRBV7-9,TRBD1,CASSLSSLTGGFSSGANVLTF,TGTGCCAGCAGCCTCTCCTCGCTAACAGGGGGGTTTTCCTCTGGGGCCAACGTCCTGACTTTC
TRBJ2-3,few,TRBV15,TRBD1,CATSRDTPGGDRTDTQYF,TGTGCCACCAGCAGAGATACCCCAGGGGGCGATCGGACAGATACGCAGTATTTT
TRBJ2-5,many,TRBV27,TRBD2,CASMVAGGRKTQYF,TGTGCCAGCATGGTTGCGGGGGGGAGAAAGACCCAGTACTTC
TRBJ2-1,few,TRBV29-1,-,CSVFRQYNEQFF,TGCAGCGTTTTCCGACAATACAATGAGCAGTTCTTC
TRBJ1-1,few,TRBV6-4,-,CASRDTPNTEAFF,TGTGCCAGCAGGGACACACCGAACACTGAAGCTTTCTTT
TRBJ2-6,few,TRBV15,-,CATRDSSGANVLTF,TGTGCCACCAGAGACAGCTCTGGGGCCAACGTCCTGACTTTC
TRBJ1-3,-,TRBV4-2,TRBD1,CASSPAQGYSGNTIYF,TGTGCCAGCAGCCCAGCACAGGGGTACTCTGGAAACACCATATATTTT
TRBJ2-3,few,TRBV7-9,TRBD2,CASSLTRRGVVTDTQYF,TGTGCCAGCAGCTTAACCCGGCGGGGGGTTGTCACAGATACGCAGTATTTT
TRBJ1-4,few,TRBV11-2,-,CASSLVGALNEKLFF,TGTGCCAGCAGCTTAGTGGGGGCCCTCAATGAAAAACTGTTTTTT
TRBJ1-5,-,TRBV20-1,-,CSARDYTGGNQPQHF,TGCAGTGCTAGAGATTACACAGGCGGCAATCAGCCCCAGCATTTT
TRBJ2-1,few,TRBV7-6,TRBD1,CASSTGGNYNEQFF,TGTGCCAGCAGCACAGGGGGCAACTACAATGAGCAGTTCTTC
TRBJ2-7,few,TRBV2,-,CASSGIGPGYYEQYF,TGTGCCAGCAGTGGAATAGGTCCAGGTTACTACGAGCAGTACTTC
TRBJ1-1,-,TRBV14,-,CASSQATGNTEAFF,TGTGCCAGCAGCCAAGCAACGGGGAACACTGAAGCTTTCTTT
TRBJ2-1,-,TRBV7-9,TRBD2,CASSSSSGVATYNEQFF,TGTGCCAGCAGCTCCTCTAGCGGGGTGGCCACCTACAATGAGCAGTTCTTC
TRBJ2-1,-,TRBV7-9,-,CASSPTARDSYNEQFF,TGTGCCAGCAGCCCGACGGCCCGAGACTCCTACAATGAGCAGTTCTTC
TRBJ2-2,many,TRBV12-3/TRBV12-4,-,CASEMAWGTGELFF,TGTGCCAGCGAAATGGCCTGGGGTACCGGGGAGCTGTTTTTT
TRBJ2-7,many,TRBV19,-,CASSIMGRRGDEQYF,TGTGCCAGTAGTATCATGGGGCGACGAGGCGACGAGCAGTACTTC
TRBJ1-1,few,TRBV7-6,TRBD1,CASSFRTGANTEAFF,TGTGCCAGCAGCTTCCGGACAGGGGCGAACACTGAAGCTTTCTTT
TRBJ2-2,few,TRBV6-2/TRBV6-3,-,CASSGLSPFWTGELFF,TGTGCCAGTAGTGGACTGTCCCCGTTTTGGACCGGGGAGCTGTTTTTT
TRBJ2-3,-,TRBV2,TRBD1,CASKGQGATDTQYF,TGTGCCAGCAAAGGACAGGGGGCAACAGATACGCAGTATTTT
TRBJ1-3,once,TRBV7-6,TRBD1,CASSETGDQGLNTIYF,TGTGCCAGCAGCGAAACAGGGGACCAGGGTTTAAACACCATATATTTT
TRBJ2-5,-,TRBV5-1,-,CASSFLDPGLTQYF,TGCGCCAGCAGCTTCCTCGACCCGGGGTTGACCCAGTACTTC
TRBJ2-4,once,TRBV29-1,TRBD2,CSAWGGAKNIQYF,TGCAGCGCTTGGGGGGGGGCCAAAAACATTCAGTACTTC
TRBJ1-2,once,TRBV15,TRBD1,CATSRDKTGGWYGYTF,TGTGCCACCAGCAGAGATAAGACAGGGGGCTGGTATGGCTACACCTTC
TRBJ1-5,few,TRBV7-6,TRBD1,CASSETGGWNQPQHF,TGTGCCAGCAGCGAAACAGGGGGCTGGAATCAGCCCCAGCATTTT
TRBJ1-1,-,TRBV6-2/TRBV6-3,-,CASSRQENTEVFF,TGTGCCAGCAGTAGACAGGAGAACACTGAAGTTTTCTTT
TRBJ2-1,-,TRBV12-5,TRBD2,CASGFQLAGIYNEQFF,TGTGCTAGTGGTTTTCAACTAGCGGGGATTTACAATGAGCAGTTCTTC
TRBJ1-2,-,TRBV6-1,-,CATSEFSWQSYGYTF,TGTGCCACCAGTGAATTTTCGTGGCAGAGCTATGGCTACACCTTC
TRBJ1-1,few,TRBV7-9,-,CASSLSTGLFTEAFF,TGTGCCAGCAGCTTAAGCACAGGTCTATTTACTGAAGCTTTCTTT